The clone carrying this T cell receptor (beta chain) was counted many times. The antigen is not known. This sample was included in a study of early T cells in non-severe SARS-CoV-2 infection. Study at large: From unsorted whole blood, bulk RNA was sequenced, and the chains remained unpaired. The study, taken as a whole, reports: In VDJdb matching, anti-spike CD8 responses were favored while private and CD4 specificities went missing.

Each CDR3 protein is one row after TCRdb ran MiXCR on the 5' RACE reads. Found here are 40,000 to 60,000 distinct CDR3 sequences, roughly 12% of them singletons; the top ten hold 7.5% to 9.5%. CDR3 length: 14 residues. V was cut by 0 bases and J by 2 bases, with 5 bases left in between. Germline V gene data show CDR1 as ENHRY and CDR2 as SYGVKD. Sequencing was performed on whole blood. The chain employs TRBV10-3 and TRBJ1-5; D remains ambiguous. This receptor was taken from an adult who was a healthcare worker with PCR-confirmed SARS-CoV-2 infection or an uninfected control (not recorded which). The CDR3 here is CAISESLGNQPQHF. The CDR3 DNA reads TGTGCCATCAGTGAGTCTCTTGGCAATCAGCCCCAGCATTTT.